This T cell receptor (beta chain) was captured by sequencing in a study of cytomegalovirus exposure and HLA in healthy donors. Overall study results and limits: Sequences of the TCR beta chain were said to predict the HLA-A and HLA-B alleles of most subjects accurately. Overall, roughly 150 TCR beta chains were annotated as cytomegalovirus-associated.

13 Jbeta primers and 60 Vbeta primers were used for the PCR. Assay used: immunoSEQ multiplex PCR; TCRdb lists only in-frame clones, some missing. Its table records about 150,000 clones. While unrecorded immune exposures were likely, the donors were nominally healthy when sampled. For this clone: Its target is not known.

This CDR3 is built from 15 residues. V shed 3 bases and J 9 bases; nucleotides not matched to a gene: 9. Germline lookup yields CDR1 SNHLY and CDR2 FYNNEI. The V gene is TRBV2, the J gene TRBJ2-1; 9 nucleotides agree with TRBD2. The sample taken for sequencing was PBMCs. This receptor was taken from a woman aged 45-60 years in good health and CMV-seronegative. The DNA of the CDR3 is TGTGCCAGCAGTGACTTAGAAGCGGGGGGCGGTGAGCAGTTCTTC. Translating gives CASSDLEAGGGEQFF.